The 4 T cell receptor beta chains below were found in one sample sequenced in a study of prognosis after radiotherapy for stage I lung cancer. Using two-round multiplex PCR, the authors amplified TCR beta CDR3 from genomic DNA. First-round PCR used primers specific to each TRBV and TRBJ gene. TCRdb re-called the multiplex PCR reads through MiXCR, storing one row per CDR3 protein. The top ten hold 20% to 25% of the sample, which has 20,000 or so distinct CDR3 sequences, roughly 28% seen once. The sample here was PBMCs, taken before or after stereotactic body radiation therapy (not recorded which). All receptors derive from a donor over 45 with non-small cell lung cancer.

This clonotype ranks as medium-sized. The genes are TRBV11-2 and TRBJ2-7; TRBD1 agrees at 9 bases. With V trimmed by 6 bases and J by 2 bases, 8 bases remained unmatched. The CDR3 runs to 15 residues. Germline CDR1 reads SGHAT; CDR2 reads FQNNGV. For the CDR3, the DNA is TGTGCCAGCAGGCCTCCGTGGACAGGGGCCTACGAGCAGTACTTC. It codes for CASRPPWTGAYEQYF.

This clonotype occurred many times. The CDR3 nucleotides are TGTGCCAGCAGCTCGGGGTTTGCCCTGTCTGAAAAACTGTTTTTT. Protein: CASSSGFALSEKLFF. The rearrangement uses TRBV7-2 and TRBJ1-4, with D unclear. Germline-derived CDR1 and CDR2 are SGHTA and FQGNSA. The V end was cut by 4 bases, the J end by 7 bases, with 16 bases between. CDR3 length: 15 amino acids.

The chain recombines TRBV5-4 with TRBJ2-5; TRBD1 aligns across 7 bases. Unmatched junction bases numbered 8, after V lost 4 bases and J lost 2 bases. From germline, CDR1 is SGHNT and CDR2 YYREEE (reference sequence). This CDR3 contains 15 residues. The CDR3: CASSHSGQAQETQYF. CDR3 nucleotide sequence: TGTGCCAGCAGCCATTCTGGACAGGCTCAAGAGACCCAGTACTTC.

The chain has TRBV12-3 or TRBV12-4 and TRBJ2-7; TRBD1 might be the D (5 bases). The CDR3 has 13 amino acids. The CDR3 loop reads CGSFQGTNYEQYF. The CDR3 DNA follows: TGTGGCAGTTTTCAGGGTACCAACTACGAGCAGTACTTC.